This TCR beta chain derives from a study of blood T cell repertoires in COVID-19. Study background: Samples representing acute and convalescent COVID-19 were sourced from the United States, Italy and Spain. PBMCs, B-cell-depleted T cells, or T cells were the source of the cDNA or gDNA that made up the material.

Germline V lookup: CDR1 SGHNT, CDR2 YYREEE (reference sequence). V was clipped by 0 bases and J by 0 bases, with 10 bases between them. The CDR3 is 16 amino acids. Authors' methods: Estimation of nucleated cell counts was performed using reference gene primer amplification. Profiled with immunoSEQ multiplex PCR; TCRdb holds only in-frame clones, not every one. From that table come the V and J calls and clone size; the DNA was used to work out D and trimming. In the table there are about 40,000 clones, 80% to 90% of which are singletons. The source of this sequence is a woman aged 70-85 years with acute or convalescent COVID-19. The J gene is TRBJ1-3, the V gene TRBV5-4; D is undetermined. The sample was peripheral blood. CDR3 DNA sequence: TGTGCCAGCAGCTTGGGTCCCATCAGCTCTGGAAACACCATATATTTT. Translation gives CASSLGPISSGNTIYF.